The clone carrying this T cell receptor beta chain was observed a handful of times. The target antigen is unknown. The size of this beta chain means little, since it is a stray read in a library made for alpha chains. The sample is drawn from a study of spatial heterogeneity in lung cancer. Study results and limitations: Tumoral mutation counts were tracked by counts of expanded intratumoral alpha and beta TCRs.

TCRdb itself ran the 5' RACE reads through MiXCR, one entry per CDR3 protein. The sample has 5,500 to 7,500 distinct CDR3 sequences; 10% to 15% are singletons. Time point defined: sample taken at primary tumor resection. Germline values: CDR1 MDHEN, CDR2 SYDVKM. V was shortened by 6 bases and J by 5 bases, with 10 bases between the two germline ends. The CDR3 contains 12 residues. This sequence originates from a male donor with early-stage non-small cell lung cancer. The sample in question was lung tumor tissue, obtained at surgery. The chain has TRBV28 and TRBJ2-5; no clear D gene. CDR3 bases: TGTGCCAGCAGCCCACAGTCGGAGACCCAGTACTTC. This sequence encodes CASSPQSETQYF.